One and the same sample provided the 6 T cell receptor beta chains below, sequenced in a study of T cells expressing NK-cell markers. TCRdb reanalyzed the 5' RACE reads and collapses them to one entry per CDR3 protein, without DNA. The sample totals about 370,000 distinct CDR3 sequences. Material for sequencing was blood T cells: a sorted CD56 or NKG2C T cell subset, CD4+ or CD8+ T cells, or bulk PBMC T cells (not recorded which). All receptors derive from a woman aged 45-59 years in good health.

The chain has TRBV5-1 and TRBJ2-3; the D call of TRBD1 rests on TCRdb alone, since no DNA is present to check it. Germline V gene sequence: CDR1 SGHRS, CDR2 YFSETQ. The CDR3 runs to 15 residues. The CDR3 sequence: CASSLGQGISDTQYF.

The V call is TRBV21-1, the J call TRBJ2-1; checking the TCRdb D call of TRBD2 is not possible without DNA. TRBV21-1 is marked as a pseudogene. The CDR3 runs to 14 residues. CDR3 region: CASSIPSGHNEQFF.

The chain is built from TRBV24-1 and TRBJ1-1. The CDR3 consists of 15 residues. CDR1 and CDR2 from the germline V gene are KGHDR and SFDVKD. The CDR3: CATSDLTRAPTEAFF.

This rearrangement joins TRBV5-1 to TRBJ1-4; there is no DNA to check the TCRdb D call of TRBD1. Germline CDR1 is SGHRS and CDR2 is YFSETQ. CDR3 length: 15 amino acids. CDR3: CASSPHRGANEKLFF.

The J gene is TRBJ2-2, the V gene TRBV6-5; as DNA is missing, the TRBD1 call by TCRdb cannot be tested. CDR3 length: 15 amino acids. Per germline, CDR1 MNHEY and CDR2 SVGAGI. Here the CDR3 reads CASHLGQGGTGELFF.

V is TRBV5-1 and J is TRBJ2-7; as DNA is missing, the TRBD1 call by TCRdb cannot be tested. The CDR3 is 15 amino acids. Germline loops: CDR1 SGHRS, CDR2 YFSETQ. The CDR3 reads CASSLAGTGVYEQYF.